This T cell receptor beta chain was profiled in a study of identical twins (dated by TCRdb to about 2016). At the level of the whole study: To test whether fetal clonotypes persist, this study deep-sequenced TCR alpha and beta repertoires from monozygotic twins, from unrelated adults of various ages, and from cord blood. To rule out contamination, the twin experiments were replicated at different times with different library preparation protocols.

As to this clonotype: This receptor's antigen is unknown. The record has no base qualities; no much larger clone is one base away.

The study at large found these results: Invariant T cells such as MAIT and iNKT could partly confound zero-insertion analyses, though diverse VJ usage argued against this for most clonotypes. Because the same donors could not be followed over many years, conclusions were based on cross-sectional statistical analysis. Compared with coincidental sharing between unrelated individuals, out-of-frame TCR alpha sequences shared between twins had an excess of sequences with low generation probability. Recombination models systematically underestimated out-of-frame TCR alpha sharing in monozygotic twins but agreed with sharing between unrelated individuals. In beta out-of-frame sequences, excess twin sharing was weaker, because having fewer shared sequences lowered the signal-to-noise ratio. Fewer insertions were carried by abundant cord blood beta clonotypes; a weaker similar trend was observed in young adult naive repertoires, while no such trend was observed in memory repertoires.

From its cysteine to its phenylalanine, the CDR3 spans 15 amino acids. The CDR3 DNA has 45 bases and is translated from base 1. Trimming accounts for 6 bases at V and 3 bases at J, while the number of junction bases matched to no gene is 10. Reading the germline V gene (reference sequence) gives CDR1 MNHEY and CDR2 SMNVEV. The library was obtained by 5' RACE. The sample was run on an Illumina HiSeq 2000. A universal primer binding site was introduced by template switching, and a unique molecular identifier was present in the final cDNA, enabling accurate counting of TCR cDNA molecules. Specific primers in the conserved constant-segment region were used to synthesize first-strand cDNA for TCR alpha and beta chains. To control for contamination, every cDNA library carried two barcodes: a SMART-Mk sample barcode plus Illumina barcodes. TruSeq adapter sequences, together with Illumina sample barcodes, were added in two successive PCR steps. The TCR alpha and beta cDNA libraries were sequenced on the Illumina HiSeq platform using custom primers. Regarding the original processing steps: MiGEC was used to process raw reads and extract unique molecular identifiers, and MiXCR was used to find CDR3 positions. For each individual, recombination models were inferred using an EM algorithm with the repgenHMM and IGoR tools. Shared clonotype analysis was performed with the tcR package in R, normalizing sharing by the product of cloneset sizes. Out-of-frame nonproductive sequences were analyzed to study raw recombination free of thymic and clonal selection effects. TCRdb reanalyzed the raw reads on its own, using fastp at Q25 for trimming and MiXCR for clone calling, and kept in-frame beta chains. Identical CDR3 proteins give one entry, which carries the most common genes and DNA. TCRdb, rather than the study authors, made the V and J calls. The sample has 200,000 to 250,000 distinct CDR3 sequences on record, roughly 7.5% of them singletons. 1.9% of the sample is held by the ten biggest clonotypes.

All donors were healthy Caucasians. The twin cohort consisted of three pairs of female monozygotic twins, all aged roughly 18 to 29 years. Miltenyi CD45RO+ enrichment and human naive T-cell isolation kits were used to isolate memory (CD45RO+) and naive T cells from PBMC. These records were also assigned to another study, of yellow fever vaccine responses in identical twins. Per that second paper: According to the authors, in identical twins the way T cells responded to vaccination appeared partly convergent and partly personalized. The study precisely tracked vaccine-responding T cell clones in identical twins.

The sequence came from a woman aged 18-35 years in good health. Recombination connected TRBV27 to TRBJ2-7; TRBD1 aligns with 8 central bases. The sequenced sample consisted of memory (CD45RO+) T cells sorted from blood. The cell subset or site label on this specimen signifies: CD45RO+ enriched T cells. CDR3 loop: CASSYLGQEGYEQYF. The sequenced DNA is TGTGCCAGCAGCTACCTGGGACAGGAGGGCTACGAGCAGTACTTC.